Below are 25 T cell receptor beta chains sequenced from a single sample in a study of blood T cell repertoires in COVID-19. TCRdb's copy holds only in-frame clones and misses some; the assay was immunoSEQ multiplex PCR. The sample consists of just over 300,000 clones, 86% of them appearing once. Material for sequencing was PBMCs or T cells enriched from blood (not recorded which). The receptors derive from a man younger than 45 who had recovered from COVID-19.

This sequence joins TRBV5-4 and TRBJ1-5; unclear D gene. This CDR3 contains 15 residues. With 0 bases removed from V and 6 bases from J, the gap between germline ends came to 13 bases. Per the germline V gene, CDR1 is SGHNT and CDR2 is YYREEE (reference sequence). CDR3 nucleotides: TGTGCCAGCAGCTTGGATGGGCGGGTAGGTCAGCCCCAGCATTTT. It codes for CASSLDGRVGQPQHF.

CDR3 loop: CASSQDSSEKYF. CDR3 in DNA: TGTGCCAGCAGCCAAGATAGTAGTGAAAAGTACTTC. V is TRBV3-1 (or the pseudogene TRBV3-2) and J is TRBJ2-5; D not resolved. The CDR3 runs 12 residues. V lost 0 bases and J 12 bases, leaving 11 bases between the germline ends. Germline CDR1 LGHDT, CDR2 YNNKEL (reference sequence).

This clone was counted a few times. V is TRBV7-9 and J is TRBJ2-2; TRBD2 matches at 7 bases. The CDR3 contains 14 residues. The germline CDR1 and CDR2 sequences are SEHNR and FQNEAQ (reference sequence). V shed 8 bases and J 4 bases; nucleotides not matched to a gene: 7. DNA for the CDR3: TGTGCCAGCCCCCGGGGGGTGAGCACCGGGGAGCTGTTTTTT. This sequence encodes CASPRGVSTGELFF.

The chain carries TRBV5-1 and TRBJ1-1; D possibly corresponds to TRBD1 (5 bases). The CDR3 totals 15 residues. V was trimmed by 4 bases and J by 6 bases, leaving 19 bases between them. In germline, CDR1 is SGHRS, CDR2 YFSETQ. The DNA of the CDR3 is TGCGCCAGCAGCAGTATCGTGGGGGGAGTCTCTGAAGCTTTCTTT. Protein: CASSSIVGGVSEAFF.

There are a few counts of this clone. The chain joins TRBV30 to TRBJ1-5, with 10 bases lining up with TRBD1. J was trimmed by 10 bases and V by 2 bases; bases with no gene match: 5. There are 13 residues in the CDR3. Germline V gene data show CDR1 as GTSNPN and CDR2 as SVGIG (reference sequence). The CDR3 coding sequence is TGTGCCTGGAGTATCCGGGACAGGGGCCCCCAGCATTTT. It encodes CAWSIRDRGPQHF.

This clone has a single count. Possible read error: a much larger clone is one base away. The V call is TRBV6-4, the J call TRBJ2-3; 10 nucleotides match TRBD2. The germline gives CDR1 MRHNA, CDR2 SNTAGT. The length of the CDR3 is 14 residues. V shed 5 bases, J shed 1 base, and the junction held 0 bases outside the gene matches. The CDR3 region is CASSTSGGTDTQYF. The CDR3 DNA is TGTGCCAGCAGTACTAGCGGGGGCACAGATACGCAGTATTTT.

J is TRBJ2-3 and V is TRBV5-1; the D is unclear. This CDR3 has 14 residues. V dropped 0 bases and J dropped 5 bases, with 10 bases sitting between them. Germline V gives CDR1 SGHRS, CDR2 YFSETQ. DNA for the CDR3: TGCGCCAGCAGCTTGGGGTTAGCCCAAGATACGCAGTATTTT. The encoded protein is CASSLGLAQDTQYF.

The chain combines TRBV28 with TRBJ2-2; 7 nucleotides align to TRBD1. Germline loops: CDR1 MDHEN, CDR2 SYDVKM. V lost 6 bases, J lost 6 bases, and 16 bases stayed unmatched. The length of the CDR3 is 17 residues. This CDR3 reads CASSFPPQGSWAGELFF. CDR3 bases: TGTGCCAGCAGCTTTCCGCCACAGGGGTCTTGGGCCGGGGAGCTGTTTTTT.

The chain recombines TRBV2 with TRBJ1-2; tentative D call: TRBD1 (5 bases). Trimming took 4 bases from V and 3 from J, leaving 9 bases between them. Germline CDR1 reads SNHLY; CDR2 reads FYNNEI. CDR3 size: 13 residues. The chain's CDR3 is CASSAGGDYGYTF. In DNA, the CDR3 is TGTGCCAGCAGTGCCGGGGGGGACTATGGCTACACCTTC.

The chain uses TRBV14 and TRBJ2-7; possible D gene TRBD2, 6 bases. CDR3 length equals 15 residues. The V end lost 6 bases, the J end lost 0 bases, and 15 bases lay between the germline ends. Germline-derived CDR1 and CDR2 are SGHDN and FVKESK. The CDR3 loop reads CASSRREVTSYEQYF. In DNA form, the CDR3 reads TGTGCCAGCAGTCGGAGGGAGGTGACCTCCTACGAGCAGTACTTC.

The chain uses TRBV5-1 and TRBJ2-7, with TRBD2 matching 16 bases. The CDR3 totals 17 residues. V was pared by 4 bases and J by 9 bases, with 13 bases of the junction left unmatched. From germline, CDR1 is SGHRS and CDR2 YFSETQ. The CDR3 DNA sequence: TGCGCCAGCAGCGTCGAAGGGACTAGCGGGAGGGCCGAGGGGCAGTACTTC. Encoded protein: CASSVEGTSGRAEGQYF.

The chain couples TRBV7-9 to TRBJ1-2; 10 nucleotides align to TRBD1. This CDR3 region has 14 residues. Germline V gene data show CDR1 as SEHNR and CDR2 as FQNEAQ (reference sequence). J lost 6 bases, V lost 5 bases, and 6 bases had no gene match. The CDR3 bases are TGTGCCAGCAGCCGACCGGGACAGGGGAATGGCTACACCTTC. This translates into CASSRPGQGNGYTF. The full variable domain, with the rest looked up from reference TRBV7-9 and TRBJ1-2, is DTGVSQNPRHKITKRGQNVTFRCDPISEHNRLYWYRQTLGQGPEFLTYFQNEAQLEKSRLLSDRFSAERPKGSFSTLEIQRTEQGDSAMYLCASSRPGQGNGYTFGSGTRLTVV.

This chain connects TRBV5-3 to TRBJ2-5; 10 bases align to TRBD1. TRBV5-3 is given ORF status, its function remaining uncertain. This CDR3 has 14 amino acids. The V and J ends lost 4 bases and 2 bases, in that order; junction bases with no gene match: 2. This CDR3 is CARSPGQGQETQYF. The CDR3 DNA follows: TGTGCCAGAAGCCCGGGACAGGGGCAAGAGACCCAGTACTTC.

This sequence joins TRBV4-1 and TRBJ1-1, with D uncertain. Germline V gene lookup returns CDR1 MGHRA and CDR2 YSYEKL. The V and J ends lost 5 bases and 5 bases respectively, with 9 bases between them. The CDR3 spans 12 residues. The CDR3 DNA follows: TGCGCCAGCAGCGCAGGAGGAACTGAAGCTTTCTTT. It yields the protein CASSAGGTEAFF.

This clone has just one count. The chain recombines TRBV7-9 with TRBJ2-3; D is possibly TRBD1 (5 bases). Germline V gene sequence: CDR1 SEHNR, CDR2 FQNEAQ (reference sequence). The CDR3 spans 16 residues. Trimming took 5 bases from V and 3 from J, leaving 18 bases between them. In DNA, the CDR3 is TGTGCCAGCAGCCCTAGAGATGGCAGGGAAACAGATACGCAGTATTTT. Protein sequence: CASSPRDGRETDTQYF. Based on the CDR3 plus reference TRBV7-9 and TRBJ2-3, the full variable domain is DTGVSQNPRHKITKRGQNVTFRCDPISEHNRLYWYRQTLGQGPEFLTYFQNEAQLEKSRLLSDRFSAERPKGSFSTLEIQRTEQGDSAMYLCASSPRDGRETDTQYFGPGTRLTVL.

This clone was observed a few times. The junction differs from germline at one of its ends, possibly a read error. The chain has TRBV24-1 and TRBJ1-5; D possibly corresponds to TRBD1 (6 bases). Germline V gene data show CDR1 as KGHDR and CDR2 as SFDVKD. This CDR3 region has 15 residues. In DNA form, the CDR3 reads TGTGCCACCATCGGATCGAGGGGGGGCAACCAGCCCCAGCATTTT. It encodes CATIGSRGGNQPQHF.

This sequence joins TRBV12-3 or TRBV12-4 and TRBJ1-3; D is ambiguous. Deletions cut 5 bases from V and 10 bases from J, with 12 bases between. The CDR3 is 12 residues long. For the CDR3, the DNA is TGTGCCAGCAGTCGCGGATTAGGAACCATATATTTT. Translated, it gives CASSRGLGTIYF.

The chain couples TRBV4-1 to TRBJ2-7; D is undetermined. V was pared by 1 base and J by 5 bases, with 12 bases between. The CDR3 extends over 14 amino acids. CDR1 MGHRA and CDR2 YSYEKL come from the germline V gene. The CDR3 sequence: CASSQAGVYHEQYF. The CDR3 DNA reads TGCGCCAGCAGCCAAGCCGGAGTTTACCACGAGCAGTACTTC.

This chain links TRBV18 with TRBJ1-1, with no clear D. Germline values: CDR1 KGHSH, CDR2 LQKENI. The V end lost 6 bases, the J end lost 3 bases, and 14 bases lay between the germline ends. There are 14 residues in the CDR3. The CDR3, as DNA: TGTGCCAGCTCCCCAGAAGTGCGGGACACTGAAGCTTTCTTT. Its translation is CASSPEVRDTEAFF.

The V gene is TRBV7-2, the J gene TRBJ1-2, with 10 bases lining up with TRBD1. The junction had 5 bases not matched to a gene; V was cut back by 3 bases and J by 4 bases. CDR3 length: 15 amino acids. Germline V gives CDR1 SGHTA, CDR2 FQGNSA. The CDR3 sequence is CASSFRQGARYGYTF. CDR3 sequence (DNA): TGTGCCAGCAGCTTTCGACAGGGGGCGCGCTATGGCTACACCTTC.

The chain employs TRBV27 and TRBJ1-4, with D possibly matching TRBD1 (5 bases). Germline V CDR1 and CDR2: MNHEY, SMNVEV (reference sequence). The length of the CDR3 is 17 residues. Trimming took off 5 bases at V and 2 bases at J, with 18 bases between the two ends. The CDR3 nucleotides read TGTGCCAGCAGTCTCCCTAGGGGCGCAGGGACTAATGAAAAACTGTTTTTT. Amino acid sequence: CASSLPRGAGTNEKLFF.

The chain employs TRBV29-1 and TRBJ1-2; 10 nucleotides match TRBD1. Germline values: CDR1 SQVTM, CDR2 ANQGSEA. V dropped 4 bases and J dropped 6; count of bases not matched to a gene: 2. The CDR3 is 12 residues long. The CDR3 DNA reads TGCAGCGTTGGGGACAGGGGAAATGGCTACACCTTC. Translating gives CSVGDRGNGYTF.

With respect to this clone: Additional DNA sequences in this sample encode the identical CDR3. The chain employs TRBV19 and TRBJ1-1, with a possible D match to TRBD1 (5 bases). Germline lookup yields CDR1 LNHDA and CDR2 SQIVND (reference sequence). This CDR3 spans 13 amino acids. The V gene lost 3 bases and the J gene lost 4 bases, with 9 bases spanning the gap. CDR3 sequence reads: CASSISGFTEAFF. Written as DNA, the CDR3 is TGTGCCAGTAGTATTTCAGGGTTCACTGAAGCTTTCTTT. The full variable domain, with the rest looked up from reference TRBV19 and TRBJ1-1, is DGGITQSPKYLFRKEGQNVTLSCEQNLNHDAMYWYRQDPGQGLRLIYYSQIVNDFQKGDIAEGYSVSREKKESFPLTVTSAQKNPTAFYLCASSISGFTEAFFGQGTRLTVV.

The rearrangement links TRBV11-3 to TRBJ1-4, with D unclear. V lost 1 base, J lost 7 bases, and 16 bases lay in between. CDR1 is SGHNT and CDR2 is YENEEA in the germline V gene. The CDR3 totals 16 residues. The CDR3 DNA reads TGTGCCAGCAGCTTAGGGCAGTCACAGTTTGGTGAAAAACTGTTTTTT. Translation: CASSLGQSQFGEKLFF.

The V and J genes are TRBV12-5 and TRBJ2-7, with 8 bases fitting TRBD1. This CDR3 has 14 amino acids. Germline V lookup: CDR1 LGHNT, CDR2 FRNRAP. V dropped 3 bases and J dropped 6; count of bases not matched to a gene: 7. This CDR3 is CASGFPTRGPEQYF. CDR3 sequence (DNA): TGTGCTAGTGGTTTCCCCACCAGGGGGCCCGAGCAGTACTTC.